The 20 T cell receptor beta chains below all came from one sample that was sequenced in a study of CD8 T cells in Susac syndrome. RNA, at about 0.45 to 1 ug, was reverse transcribed with random hexamers. MiXCR, run by TCRdb on the immunoSEQ multiplex PCR reads, gives a single entry per CDR3 protein. The table records hundreds of thousands of distinct CDR3 sequences, around 93% of them present only once. Sequenced sample: CD4+ T cells from PBMCs. These receptors were obtained from a human donor with multiple sclerosis.

CDR3 amino acids: CASSVSSGEQFF. Written as DNA, the CDR3 is TGTGCCAGCAGCGTGTCTAGTGGTGAGCAGTTCTTC. V is TRBV9 and J is TRBJ2-1; D not resolved. Trimming shortened V by 2 bases and J by 9 bases, and 9 bases separated the two germline ends. The germline gives CDR1 SGDLS, CDR2 YYNGEE. This CDR3 contains 12 residues. The variable domain in full, with the rest retrieved from reference TRBV9 and TRBJ2-1, is DSGVTQTPKHLITATGQRVTLRCSPRSGDLSVYWYQQSLDQGLQFLIQYYNGEERAKGNILERFSAQQFPDLHSELNLSSLELGDSALYFCASSVSSGEQFFGPGTRLTVL.

The J gene is TRBJ1-1, the V gene TRBV18; D not resolved. Trimming pared 1 base from V and 0 bases from J, leaving 12 bases between. This CDR3 has 16 amino acids. Germline assignment: CDR1 KGHSH and CDR2 LQKENI. CDR3 in DNA: TGTGCCAGCTCACCACAAGCGGCCGAAATGAACACTGAAGCTTTCTTT. It translates to CASSPQAAEMNTEAFF. Based on the CDR3 plus reference TRBV18 and TRBJ1-1, the full variable domain is NAGVMQNPRHLVRRRGQEARLRCSPMKGHSHVYWYRQLPEEGLKFMVYLQKENIIDESGMPKERFSAEFPKEGPSILRIQQVVRGDSAAYFCASSPQAAEMNTEAFFGQGTRLTVV.

This chain links TRBV2 with TRBJ2-7; 7 bases map to TRBD2. This CDR3 has 17 residues. The trim removed 0 bases at V and 0 bases at J, leaving 8 bases unmatched. From germline, CDR1 is SNHLY and CDR2 FYNNEI. CDR3 in amino acids: CASSEAGLADHSYEQYV. As DNA, the CDR3 is TGTGCCAGCAGTGAAGCAGGGCTAGCGGACCACTCCTACGAGCAGTACGTC.

The genes are TRBV5-1 and TRBJ2-7; TRBD2 matches 14 bases. The germline V gene has CDR1 SGHRS and CDR2 YFSETQ. The CDR3 consists of 15 residues. The V gene end was trimmed by 5 bases and the J gene end by 3 bases; junction bases not matched to a gene: 4. CDR3 in DNA: TGCGCCAGCAGACCGACTAGCGGGGGGGTCTACGAGCAGTACTTC. Protein sequence: CASRPTSGGVYEQYF. Based on the CDR3 plus reference TRBV5-1 and TRBJ2-7, the full variable domain is KAGVTQTPRYLIKTRGQQVTLSCSPISGHRSVSWYQQTPGQGLQFLFEYFSETQRNKGNFPGRFSGRQFSNSRSEMNVSTLELGDSALYLCASRPTSGGVYEQYFGPGTRLTVT.

The chain joins TRBV7-2 to TRBJ2-7, with TRBD2 matching 9 bases. J gave up 3 bases and V 5 bases, and 11 bases lay outside the gene matches. Germline assignment: CDR1 SGHTA and CDR2 FQGNSA. The length of the CDR3 is 16 residues. The CDR3 region has the DNA TGTGCCAGCAGCCCAGGTAGGGGAGCGGGAGGCTACGAGCAGTACGTC. Amino acids: CASSPGRGAGGYEQYV.

The V call is TRBV24-1, the J call TRBJ2-3, with D perhaps TRBD2 (6 bases). The germline gives CDR1 KGHDR, CDR2 SFDVKD. The CDR3 contains 14 residues. V was pared by 4 bases and J by 3 bases, with 10 bases between. CDR3 coding DNA: TGTGCCACCAGTGAACCTAGCGAAACAGATACGCAGTATTTT. It is translated as CATSEPSETDTQYF.

The V and J genes are TRBV30 and TRBJ2-1, with TRBD1 matching 10 bases. The CDR3 loop spans 14 amino acids. The J segment lost 8 bases and the V segment lost 3 bases, leaving 7 bases of the junction unmatched. Germline loops: CDR1 GTSNPN, CDR2 SVGIG (reference sequence). The CDR3: CAWRTGGFGDEQFF. The CDR3 DNA reads as TGTGCCTGGAGGACAGGGGGCTTCGGGGATGAGCAGTTCTTC.

The V gene is TRBV9, the J gene TRBJ1-1, with D hard to call. V dropped 4 bases and J dropped 4 bases, with 17 bases sitting between them. The CDR3 sequence is 15 residues long. Germline values: CDR1 SGDLS, CDR2 YYNGEE. Written as DNA, the CDR3 is TGTGCCAGCAGCCCCAGCTGGAAGGGCGGCACTGAAGCTTTCTTT. Translating gives CASSPSWKGGTEAFF.

V gene TRBV15 combines with J gene TRBJ1-2; D is ambiguous. Per germline, CDR1 LNHNV and CDR2 YYDKDF (reference sequence). The CDR3 has 15 residues. Trimming removed 0 bases from V and 2 bases from J, with 10 bases in between. The CDR3 DNA reads TGTGCCACCAGCAGAGAAGGGCCCTCGAACTATGGCTACACCTTC. Translating gives CATSREGPSNYGYTF.

The V call is TRBV11-3, the J call TRBJ1-2; D is ambiguous. The CDR3 runs 12 residues. Looked up from germline, CDR1 is SGHNT and CDR2 is YENEEA. The V end was cut by 5 bases, the J end by 3 bases, with 7 bases between. The CDR3 is CASSREDYGYTF. In nucleotides, the CDR3 is TGTGCCAGCAGCAGGGAGGACTATGGCTACACCTTC.

This clonotype was seen once. The chain employs TRBV12-3 or TRBV12-4 and TRBJ2-1; 7 bases agree with TRBD2. This CDR3 contains 12 residues. Germline trimming cut 1 base from V and 15 bases from J; bases unmatched to any gene: 6. CDR3 DNA sequence: TGTGCCAGCAGTTTAGAAGGGAGGGCATGGTTCTTC. Translating it yields CASSLEGRAWFF.

The genes are TRBV20-1 and TRBJ1-2, with D possibly being TRBD1 (6 bases). Germline-derived CDR1 and CDR2 are DFQATT and SNEGSKA (reference sequence). The CDR3 extends over 14 amino acids. Between the trimmed V and J ends, which lost 6 bases and 2 bases, there was a span of 16 bases. This chain's CDR3 is CSANTQGVNYGYTF. In DNA, the CDR3 is TGCAGTGCCAATACACAGGGCGTGAACTATGGCTACACCTTC.

The V gene is TRBV3-1, the J gene TRBJ2-1; 9 bases line up with TRBD2. CDR3 length: 15 residues. Germline assignment: CDR1 LGHDT and CDR2 YNNKEL (reference sequence). V was clipped by 4 bases and J by 6 bases; unmatched bases: 7. CDR3 amino acids: CASSLSGSGSNEQFF. Written as DNA, the CDR3 is TGTGCCAGCAGCCTTAGCGGGAGCGGGTCCAATGAGCAGTTCTTC.

The V and J genes are TRBV9 and TRBJ1-2; weak D call: TRBD1 (6 bases). The CDR3 totals 14 residues. The V and J ends lost 3 bases and 1 base respectively, with 10 bases between them. CDR1 and CDR2 (germline): SGDLS, YYNGEE. CDR3 sequence: CASSANRVNYGYTF. The CDR3 bases are TGTGCCAGCAGCGCAAACAGGGTTAACTATGGCTACACCTTC.

The chain joins TRBV30 to TRBJ1-3; 7 bases line up with TRBD1. This CDR3 is 16 amino acids long. The V segment lost 1 base and the J segment 0 bases; nucleotides outside the gene matches: 6. Looked up from germline, CDR1 is GTSNPN and CDR2 is SVGIG (reference sequence). CDR3: CAWSAGQLSSGNTIYF. CDR3 DNA: TGTGCCTGGAGTGCGGGACAGCTGTCCTCTGGAAACACCATATATTTT.

The gene calls are TRBV3-1 and TRBJ2-3; possibly TRBD1 or TRBD2 for D (5 bases each). Trimming took 5 bases from V and 8 from J, leaving 23 bases between them. This CDR3 is 16 amino acids long. In germline, CDR1 is LGHDT, CDR2 YNNKEL (reference sequence). DNA of the CDR3: TGTGCCAGCAGCTCAAAGGGAGCTCGGGGCATGGCTACGCAGTATTTT. Translation: CASSSKGARGMATQYF.

The chain has TRBV4-1 and TRBJ1-6; 10 positions agree with TRBD1. This CDR3 comprises 19 residues. The V segment lost 5 bases and the J segment 7 bases; nucleotides outside the gene matches: 17. Germline assignment: CDR1 MGHRA and CDR2 YSYEKL. CDR3 in DNA: TGCGCCAGCAGCTCCTCGGAGTCGGGGACAGGGGTTCAAAATTCACCCCTCCACTTT. Protein product: CASSSSESGTGVQNSPLHF.

The chain is built from TRBV27 and TRBJ1-5; TRBD1 matches 7 bases. The length of the CDR3 is 14 residues. Germline CDR1 reads MNHEY; CDR2 reads SMNVEV (reference sequence). V was clipped by 6 bases and J by 5 bases; unmatched bases: 7. The CDR3 DNA is TGTGCCAGCAGCCTGACAGGGAGGGATCAGCCCCAGCATTTT. This encodes CASSLTGRDQPQHF.

V is TRBV12-3 or TRBV12-4 and J is TRBJ2-1; D gene unclear. This CDR3 is 13 amino acids long. The V end lost 5 bases, the J end lost 6 bases, and 11 bases lay between the germline ends. The CDR3 DNA follows: TGTGCCAGCAGTCAGGCCCAGAGCAATGAGCAGTTCTTC. Translated, it gives CASSQAQSNEQFF.

A single count supports this clonotype. J is TRBJ1-1 and V is TRBV5-1; D call uncertain. V shed 7 bases and J shed 1 base, with 11 bases lying between them. This CDR3 comprises 13 residues. Looked up from germline, CDR1 is SGHRS and CDR2 is YFSETQ. The CDR3 bases are TGCGCCAGCTCCATGGACCCGAACACTGAAGCTTTCTTT. Encoded protein: CASSMDPNTEAFF.